Listed below are T cell receptor beta chains from one sample, sequenced in a study of PD-L1 blockade in urothelial cancer. The data were produced by immunoSEQ multiplex PCR, yet TCRdb's version contains in-frame clones alone and is incomplete. The sample consists of 38,000 or so clones, roughly 84% of them appearing once. The source was PBMCs, collected around atezolizumab (anti-PD-L1) treatment. The receptors derive from a man aged 35-49 years with urothelial cancer. Each CDR3 is given with its conserved first and last residue. The D gene is left open where the match is weak. A row's size may be missing; if present it is once, few, many or a size class.

size | D | J | V | DNA | CDR3
NA | NA | TRBJ2-1 | TRBV7-3 | TGTGCCAGCAGCACGGGCGGCGGAGGTAGTGAGCAGTTCTTC | CASSTGGGGSEQFF
NA | NA | TRBJ2-1 | TRBV2 | TGTGCCAGCAATCTCGGTCAGGGGATCTTC | CASNLGQGIF
NA | TRBD2 | TRBJ2-2 | TRBV28 | TGTGCCAGCAGCCGGGGGGGGAGGAACACCGGGGAGCTGTTTTTT | CASSRGGRNTGELFF
once | TRBD2 | TRBJ2-1 | TRBV4-3 | TGCGCCAGCAGCCAAGGCAGGACTAGTAACAATGAGCAGTTCTTC | CASSQGRTSNNEQFF
NA | NA | TRBJ2-5 | TRBV6-6 | TGTGCCAGCAGTTTCCGAGAGACCCAGTACTTC | CASSFRETQYF
NA | TRBD2 | TRBJ2-3 | TRBV7-8 | TGTGCCAGCAGCTTTGTGGCGGGAGCGGGGGGTAGCACAGATACGCAGTATTTT | CASSFVAGAGGSTDTQYF
NA | NA | TRBJ2-1 | TRBV28 | TGTGCCAGCAGTTCCCACTCCACGTCCAGGGGGCAGTTCTTC | CASSSHSTSRGQFF
few | NA | TRBJ1-1 | TRBV30 | TGTGCCTGGAGTGGTTCCCGGTTAACAGGGGAAGCTTTCTTT | CAWSGSRLTGEAFF
NA | NA | TRBJ2-2 | TRBV19 | TGTGCCAGTAGGATCCAGGGGCCCGGGGAGCTGTTTTTT | CASRIQGPGELFF
NA | NA | TRBJ2-7 | TRBV30 | TGTGCCTGGGGAGTGGGTTCCCCCTCCTACGAGCAGTACTTC | CAWGVGSPSYEQYF